Listed below are T cell receptor beta chains from one sample, sequenced in a study of regulatory T cells in long-lasting Graves disease. Using its own MiXCR run on the multiplex PCR reads, TCRdb lists one record per CDR3 protein. The sample has 400,000 to 500,000 distinct CDR3 sequences; approximately 14% are singletons. These data were also filed under a second study, of T cells in Graves' hyperthyroidism and ophthalmopathy.

The sequencing used peripheral blood mononuclear cells (PBMCs), collected at new diagnosis, from a patient treated with antithyroid drugs. The receptors were sampled from a woman aged 45-59 years with Graves disease. The CDR3 runs from the conserved cysteine through the conserved F or W. The D gene is left open where the match is weak. Expanded clones get a size class; other rows say once, few or many, or leave the size out.

d_gene	v_gene	j_gene	abundance	CDR3nt	CDR3aa
TRBD2	TRBV2	TRBJ2-7	few	TGTGCCAGCTTTAGCGGGACGGCCTCCTACGAGCAGTACTTC	CASFSGTASYEQYF
TRBD2	TRBV7-9	TRBJ2-1	.	TGTGCCAGCAGCTTATTGCTAGCGGGAGTCGGCGATGAGCAGTTCTTC	CASSLLLAGVGDEQFF
.	TRBV6-1	TRBJ1-4	few	TGTGCCATCAACCGGGACACAAATGAAAAACTGTTTTTT	CAINRDTNEKLFF
.	TRBV5-1	TRBJ1-3	.	TGCGCCAGCAGTTTTGGCCCGGACTCTGGAAACACCATATATTTT	CASSFGPDSGNTIYF
.	TRBV3-1	TRBJ2-7	many	TGTGCCAGCAGCCAAGATCAGTACGAGCAGTACTTC	CASSQDQYEQYF
.	TRBV18	TRBJ2-7	.	TGTGCCAGCTCACCCGACCAGTTAGGAAGCTCCTACGAGCAGTACTTC	CASSPDQLGSSYEQYF
.	TRBV27	TRBJ2-2	.	TGTGCCAGCAGTTTAGGGGTAGCGGTCCCGAACACCGGGGAGCTGTTTTTT	CASSLGVAVPNTGELFF
.	TRBV18	TRBJ2-7	many	TGTGCCAGCTCACCACCTAGCGTCAGCTACGAGCAGTACTTC	CASSPPSVSYEQYF
TRBD2	TRBV6-5	TRBJ2-1	.	TGTGCCAGCAGTTACATCTGGGAGGGTCGAAGGGCGAATGAGCAGTTCTTC	CASSYIWEGRRANEQFF
.	TRBV29-1	TRBJ1-1	.	TGCAGCGTTAGAGGTGCAGTGGACACTGAAGCTTTCTTT	CSVRGAVDTEAFF
.	TRBV29-1	TRBJ2-1	few	TGCAGCGCGGGGAATATTTACAATGAGCAGTTCTTC	CSAGNIYNEQFF
TRBD2	TRBV7-3	TRBJ2-3	.	TGTGCCAGCAGCCCCCGACTAGCGGGAGGGCCAGGTACGCAGTATTTT	CASSPRLAGGPGTQYF
TRBD1	TRBV28	TRBJ1-6	many	TGTGCCAGCAGTGAATTCAACAGGGGGTATAATTCACCCCTCCACTTT	CASSEFNRGYNSPLHF
TRBD2	TRBV6-2/TRBV6-3	TRBJ2-1	.	TGTGCCAGCAGTGGACTAGCGGGAGAATCGGTCAATGAGCAGTTCTTC	CASSGLAGESVNEQFF
TRBD2	TRBV7-2	TRBJ2-5	.	TGTGCCAGCAGCTTAGTCGCTAGCGGGCCTCAAGAGACCCAGTACTTC	CASSLVASGPQETQYF
TRBD2	TRBV2	TRBJ2-7	many	TGTGCCAGCAGTGTTGGGACTAGCGGCTCTATCTTCCCCTACGAGCAGTACTTC	CASSVGTSGSIFPYEQYF
TRBD1	TRBV28	TRBJ1-5	few	TGTGCCAGCAGTACGGGACAGGGCCATCAGCCCCAGCATTTT	CASSTGQGHQPQHF
.	TRBV9	TRBJ2-1	few	TGTGCCAGCAGCGTAGAGGGGAGTTACAGTTACAATGAGCAGTTCTTC	CASSVEGSYSYNEQFF
TRBD2	TRBV28	TRBJ2-7	many	TGTGCCAGCAGTCCCCCCGGACTAGCGGGATCAAACTCCTACGAGCAGTACTTC	CASSPPGLAGSNSYEQYF
TRBD1	TRBV5-1	TRBJ1-1	.	TGCGCCAGCAGCTTGCTAGGGACAGCCGGTAGCACTGAAGCTTTCTTT	CASSLLGTAGSTEAFF
.	TRBV7-3	TRBJ2-7	many	TGTGCCAGCAGCCCAAGCCGCGGTGTACACGAGCAGTACTTC	CASSPSRGVHEQYF
TRBD1	TRBV6-2/TRBV6-3	TRBJ2-5	few	TGTGCCAGCAGTTACCCAGGACAGGGGGAAGAGACCCAGTACTTC	CASSYPGQGEETQYF
.	TRBV5-1	TRBJ2-1	many	TGCGCCAGCAGCTTGTTGGCCAACAATGAGCAGTTCTTC	CASSLLANNEQFF
.	TRBV28	TRBJ2-7	.	TGTGCCAGCACCGAGGAGCCTACCACCTACGAGCAGTACTTC	CASTEEPTTYEQYF
.	TRBV28	TRBJ1-1	many	TGTGCCAGTACGGGGCCCTACACTGAAGCTTTCTTT	CASTGPYTEAFF
.	TRBV11-1	TRBJ2-1	many	TGTGCCAGCAGCTTAGAGGTTGGGCTTGGTGAGCAGTTCTTC	CASSLEVGLGEQFF
.	TRBV4-1	TRBJ1-2	many	TGCGCCAGCAGCCAAGTAGGGACGTATGGCTACACCTTC	CASSQVGTYGYTF
TRBD2	TRBV20-1	TRBJ2-7	.	TGCAGTGCTCCTGGGACTAGCGGGTCTTTCTACGAGCAGTACTTC	CSAPGTSGSFYEQYF
TRBD2	TRBV4-1	TRBJ2-1	.	TGCGCCAGCAGCCAAGCACCACCGCCACTAGCGGGAGGCAATGAGCAGTTCTTC	CASSQAPPPLAGGNEQFF
.	TRBV5-1	TRBJ2-6	.	TGCGCCAGCAGCGGACAGATGAGATCTGGGGCCAACGTCCTGACTTTC	CASSGQMRSGANVLTF
.	TRBV28	TRBJ2-7	.	TGTGCCAGCAGTTTACCTACTAGTGCCGACGAGCAGTACTTC	CASSLPTSADEQYF
TRBD2	TRBV27	TRBJ2-2	.	TGTGCCAGCAGTTTATCCCTAGCGGGAGTCACCGGGGAGCTGTTTTTT	CASSLSLAGVTGELFF
.	TRBV3-1	TRBJ1-1	.	TGTGCCAGCAGCCAAGAGGGGGGAAGGACTGAAGCTTTCTTT	CASSQEGGRTEAFF
.	TRBV25-1	TRBJ1-2	.	TGTGCCAGCAGTGAAGACAGCTGGGGTGGCTACACCTTC	CASSEDSWGGYTF
TRBD2	TRBV18	TRBJ2-3	.	TGTGCCAGCTCACTCGGGACTAGCGGTTTGGGCACAGATACGCAGTATTTT	CASSLGTSGLGTDTQYF
.	TRBV7-9	TRBJ2-7	many	TGTGCCAGCAGCGGAGACAGTGAAGGGCAGTACTTC	CASSGDSEGQYF
TRBD2	TRBV12-3/TRBV12-4	TRBJ2-1	few	TGTGCCAGCAGTCCCGACGGACTAGCGGGAGTGGACAATGAGCAGTTCTTC	CASSPDGLAGVDNEQFF
TRBD1	TRBV27	TRBJ1-1	many	TGTGCCAGCAGGACAGGGATGAGGACTGAAGCTTTCTTT	CASRTGMRTEAFF
TRBD1	TRBV20-1	TRBJ1-1	many	TGCAGTGCTAGAGATTCGTTGCAGGGGGCAACAAGCACTGAAGCTTTCTTT	CSARDSLQGATSTEAFF
TRBD1	TRBV25-1	TRBJ2-5	.	TGTGCCAGCAGTCCACTCCAGGGGACAGGGAGGATGGAGACCCAGTACTTC	CASSPLQGTGRMETQYF
.	TRBV13	TRBJ2-5	many	TGTGCCAGCAACCAGAGGGGGGTAGGGGAGACCCAGTACTTC	CASNQRGVGETQYF
.	TRBV5-1	TRBJ1-1	many	TGCGCCAGCAGTCCACACCCGGGCGAGGGGCCGAACACTGAAGCTTTCTTT	CASSPHPGEGPNTEAFF
.	TRBV20-1	TRBJ1-5	many	TGCAGTGCCCGACTTCCGGGAAGCAATCAGCCCCAGCATTTT	CSARLPGSNQPQHF
TRBD2	TRBV9	TRBJ2-1	many	TGTGCCAGCAGCGTAGGGACTAGCGGGAGGGCCCTGCACAATGAGCAGTTCTTC	CASSVGTSGRALHNEQFF
TRBD1	TRBV29-1	TRBJ1-4	.	TGCAGCGTTGTACAGGGGGGGAATGAAAAACTGTTTTTT	CSVVQGGNEKLFF
TRBD1	TRBV19	TRBJ2-1	few	TGTGCCAGTAGTCCAAGACAGGGGGCTCGCTATGAGCAGTTCTTC	CASSPRQGARYEQFF
.	TRBV2	TRBJ1-1	many	TGTGCCAGCATAAGCTACACTGAAGCTTTCTTT	CASISYTEAFF
.	TRBV4-1	TRBJ1-6	.	TGCGCCAGCAGCCAGAAGGGATCTTCACCCCTCCACTTT	CASSQKGSSPLHF
TRBD1	TRBV5-1	TRBJ2-1	.	TGCGCCAGCAGCCCGGGACAGGGGGCTGCCGATGAGCAGTTCTTC	CASSPGQGAADEQFF
.	TRBV28	TRBJ2-5	many	TGTGCCAGCAAGACTAGTCGAGAGACCCAGTACTTC	CASKTSRETQYF
.	TRBV7-9	TRBJ1-1	.	TGTGCCAGCAGCTTCTCCGACACTGAAGCTTTCTTT	CASSFSDTEAFF